Listed below are T cell receptor beta chains from one sample, sequenced in a study of T cell changes during pregnancy in multiple sclerosis. TCRdb keeps only in-frame clones here, not all; method: immunoSEQ multiplex PCR. This repertoire shows about 71,000 clones, around nine tenths found once; its top ten account for about 5.8%. The sequencing used CD8+ T cells from peripheral blood mononuclear cells, collected before pregnancy. All receptors come from a female donor with multiple sclerosis, enrolled in a pregnancy study. Both conserved end residues are part of each CDR3. Fields, in order: V gene, D gene, J gene, clone size, CDR3 protein, CDR3 DNA. A D gene is named only where the DNA matches it firmly. Not every row has a clone size; where given, it reads once, few, many or a size class.

V gene: TRBV19; D gene: .; J gene: TRBJ1-2; clone size: .; CDR3 protein: CASSPRATNYGYTF; CDR3 DNA: TGTGCCAGTAGTCCCCGAGCAACTAACTATGGCTACACCTTC
V gene: TRBV7-8; D gene: .; J gene: TRBJ2-3; clone size: once; CDR3 protein: CASSLVLAATDTQYF; CDR3 DNA: TGTGCCAGCAGCTTAGTACTAGCCGCCACAGATACGCAGTATTTT
V gene: TRBV7-6; D gene: .; J gene: TRBJ1-2; clone size: .; CDR3 protein: CASSLESGTSYGYTF; CDR3 DNA: TGTGCCAGCAGCTTAGAATCCGGGACATCATATGGCTACACCTTC
V gene: TRBV7-2; D gene: .; J gene: TRBJ1-5; clone size: .; CDR3 protein: CASSLAPSQPQHF; CDR3 DNA: TGTGCCAGCAGCTTAGCCCCCAGTCAGCCCCAGCATTTT
V gene: TRBV5-8; D gene: TRBD1; J gene: TRBJ2-7; clone size: .; CDR3 protein: CASSPGTVPYYEQYF; CDR3 DNA: TGTGCCAGCAGCCCCGGGACAGTACCTTACTACGAGCAGTACTTC
V gene: TRBV5-1; D gene: TRBD1; J gene: TRBJ2-3; clone size: .; CDR3 protein: CASSITGTGSTDTQYF; CDR3 DNA: TGCGCCAGCAGCATAACCGGGACAGGGAGCACAGATACGCAGTATTTT
V gene: TRBV7-9; D gene: .; J gene: TRBJ2-5; clone size: .; CDR3 protein: CASSPTTAGRETQYF; CDR3 DNA: TGTGCCAGCAGCCCGACCACGGCGGGTAGGGAGACCCAGTACTTC
V gene: TRBV6-5; D gene: .; J gene: TRBJ2-1; clone size: .; CDR3 protein: CASSLTENNEQFF; CDR3 DNA: TGTGCCAGCAGCCTGACAGAAAACAATGAGCAGTTCTTC
V gene: TRBV27; D gene: .; J gene: TRBJ1-1; clone size: few; CDR3 protein: CASSLEGAYTEAFF; CDR3 DNA: TGTGCCAGCAGTTTGGAAGGGGCCTACACTGAAGCTTTCTTT
V gene: TRBV7-9; D gene: TRBD1; J gene: TRBJ2-7; clone size: .; CDR3 protein: CASSADRDSSYEQYF; CDR3 DNA: TGTGCCAGCAGCGCCGACCGGGACAGCTCCTACGAGCAGTACTTC
V gene: TRBV13; D gene: .; J gene: TRBJ2-2; clone size: .; CDR3 protein: CASSSRGGNTGELFF; CDR3 DNA: TGTGCCAGCAGCTCCCGGGGTGGGAACACCGGGGAGCTGTTTTTT
V gene: TRBV27; D gene: .; J gene: TRBJ1-4; clone size: .; CDR3 protein: CASSPYQGLNEKLFF; CDR3 DNA: TGTGCCAGCAGTCCGTATCAGGGTTTGAATGAAAAACTGTTTTTT
V gene: TRBV5-1; D gene: TRBD1; J gene: TRBJ1-3; clone size: .; CDR3 protein: CASSSGDSGNTIYF; CDR3 DNA: TGCGCCAGCAGCTCGGGGGACAGTGGAAACACCATATATTTT
V gene: TRBV13; D gene: .; J gene: TRBJ2-1; clone size: .; CDR3 protein: CASSPPTASYNEQFF; CDR3 DNA: TGTGCCAGCAGCCCCCCGACAGCCTCCTACAATGAGCAGTTCTTC
V gene: TRBV2; D gene: TRBD1; J gene: TRBJ2-5; clone size: .; CDR3 protein: CASAAGQEKETQYF; CDR3 DNA: TGTGCCAGCGCGGCCGGACAGGAGAAAGAGACCCAGTACTTC
V gene: TRBV14; D gene: TRBD2; J gene: TRBJ2-1; clone size: .; CDR3 protein: CASSLPGGNEQFF; CDR3 DNA: TGTGCCAGCAGCCTCCCGGGGGGGAATGAGCAGTTCTTC
V gene: TRBV5-5; D gene: TRBD2; J gene: TRBJ2-3; clone size: .; CDR3 protein: CASSGLAGGPASTDTQYF; CDR3 DNA: TGTGCCAGCAGCGGACTAGCGGGGGGGCCGGCCAGCACAGATACGCAGTATTTT
V gene: TRBV27; D gene: TRBD1; J gene: TRBJ2-7; clone size: .; CDR3 protein: CASSLSRDSYEQYF; CDR3 DNA: TGTGCCAGCAGTTTGAGCCGGGACAGCTACGAGCAGTACTTC
V gene: TRBV5-6; D gene: TRBD1; J gene: TRBJ1-2; clone size: .; CDR3 protein: CASSPNLDRGGIYGYTF; CDR3 DNA: TGTGCCAGCAGCCCCAACCTGGACAGGGGGGGTATCTATGGCTACACCTTC
V gene: TRBV23-1; D gene: .; J gene: TRBJ1-3; clone size: .; CDR3 protein: CASSQSCSLPSGNTIYF; CDR3 DNA: TGCGCCAGCAGTCAATCGTGTAGCCTTCCCTCTGGAAACACCATATATTTT
V gene: TRBV6-6; D gene: .; J gene: TRBJ1-1; clone size: .; CDR3 protein: CASSNTEAFF; CDR3 DNA: TGTGCCAGTAGCAACACTGAAGCTTTCTTT
V gene: TRBV20-1; D gene: .; J gene: TRBJ1-2; clone size: few; CDR3 protein: CSAPGDGYTF; CDR3 DNA: TGCAGTGCTCCGGGGGATGGCTACACCTTC
V gene: TRBV4-1; D gene: .; J gene: TRBJ1-2; clone size: .; CDR3 protein: CASSQDMEIYGYTF; CDR3 DNA: TGCGCCAGCAGCCAGGACATGGAGATCTATGGCTACACCTTC
V gene: TRBV9; D gene: TRBD1; J gene: TRBJ1-2; clone size: few; CDR3 protein: CASSFRDRGSLGYTF; CDR3 DNA: TGTGCCAGCAGCTTCCGGGACAGGGGATCGTTAGGCTACACCTTC
V gene: TRBV15; D gene: .; J gene: TRBJ2-1; clone size: few; CDR3 protein: CATSRDHEDNEQFF; CDR3 DNA: TGTGCCACCAGCAGAGATCACGAGGACAATGAGCAGTTCTTC
V gene: TRBV5-1; D gene: TRBD1; J gene: TRBJ1-3; clone size: .; CDR3 protein: CASSWPGQGATGNTIYF; CDR3 DNA: TGCGCCAGCAGCTGGCCGGGACAGGGGGCAACTGGAAACACCATATATTTT
V gene: TRBV9; D gene: TRBD1; J gene: TRBJ2-2; clone size: .; CDR3 protein: CASSVRKTGDNGELFF; CDR3 DNA: TGTGCCAGCAGCGTAAGGAAGACAGGGGATAACGGGGAGCTGTTTTTT
V gene: TRBV13; D gene: .; J gene: TRBJ1-6; clone size: .; CDR3 protein: CASSLGGLQNSPLHF; CDR3 DNA: TGTGCCAGCAGCTTAGGGGGACTTCAAAATTCACCCCTCCACTTT
V gene: TRBV2; D gene: .; J gene: TRBJ1-2; clone size: .; CDR3 protein: CASSVGQSYGYTF; CDR3 DNA: TGTGCCAGCAGTGTCGGACAGAGCTATGGCTACACCTTC
V gene: TRBV6-6; D gene: .; J gene: TRBJ1-1; clone size: .; CDR3 protein: CASSYVVNTEAFF; CDR3 DNA: TGTGCCAGCAGTTACGTAGTGAACACTGAAGCTTTCTTT
V gene: TRBV2; D gene: TRBD2; J gene: TRBJ2-1; clone size: .; CDR3 protein: CASSGVSGTYNEQFF; CDR3 DNA: TGTGCCAGCAGTGGTGTTAGCGGGACCTACAATGAGCAGTTCTTC